One and the same sample provided the 9 T cell receptor beta chains below, sequenced in a study of T cells after yellow fever vaccination. Each CDR3 protein is one row after TCRdb ran MiXCR on the 5' RACE reads. The data contain just under 85,000 distinct CDR3 sequences, about an eighth of them singletons. The material was CD8+ T cells not binding an NS4B(214-222) dextramer, sorted from PBMCs, obtained around 3 weeks after the first yellow fever vaccination. The origin of the receptors is a man between 18 and 35 years old who received the YFV17D yellow fever vaccine.

This chain connects TRBV14 to TRBJ1-2; TRBD1 might be the D (6 bases). Per the germline V gene, CDR1 is SGHDN and CDR2 is FVKESK. The CDR3 is made up of 14 amino acids. Trimming cost V 4 bases and J 10 bases, with 19 bases left between them. The CDR3 here is CASSPWTAYSVYTF. The CDR3 DNA reads as TGTGCCAGCAGCCCGTGGACAGCTTATTCAGTCTACACCTTC.

This chain joins TRBV19 and TRBJ2-1; the match to TRBD2 covers 12 bases. The CDR3 spans 14 residues. Per the germline V gene, CDR1 is LNHDA and CDR2 is SQIVND (reference sequence). V lost 8 bases and J lost 3; bases outside the gene matches: 2. The CDR3 bases are TGTGCCAGTGGACTAGCGGGGTACTACAATGAGCAGTTCTTC. Protein: CASGLAGYYNEQFF.

The V and J genes are TRBV7-9 and TRBJ1-2, with 7 bases matching TRBD1. In germline, CDR1 is SEHNR, CDR2 FQNEAQ (reference sequence). This CDR3 has 13 amino acids. J gave up 0 bases and V 7 bases, and 2 bases lay outside the gene matches. The CDR3 here is CASTDRANYGYTF. The DNA of the CDR3 is TGTGCCAGCACCGACAGGGCTAACTATGGCTACACCTTC.

The chain employs TRBV6-1 and TRBJ1-2; the match to TRBD1 covers 8 bases. The junction had 6 bases not matched to a gene; V was cut back by 7 bases and J by 5 bases. This CDR3 region has 13 residues. Germline-derived CDR1 and CDR2 are MNHNS and SASEGT. The CDR3 DNA reads as TGTGCCAGCACCAAGGGACAGGCTTATGGCTACACCTTC. Translating it yields CASTKGQAYGYTF.

This clonotype was seen a few times. V and J are TRBV15 and TRBJ2-3, with unresolved D. V gave up 3 bases and J gave up 8 bases, with 12 bases separating them. The CDR3 is made up of 13 amino acids. Germline V CDR1 and CDR2: LNHNV, YYDKDF (reference sequence). Written as DNA, the CDR3 is TGTGCCACCAGCAGCTCCCTCGTGGGTACGCAGTATTTT. Its protein is CATSSSLVGTQYF.

J is TRBJ2-1 and V is TRBV19; D remains unclear. The V end was cut by 6 bases, the J end by 0 bases, with 6 bases between. The V gene's germline CDR1 is LNHDA and CDR2 SQIVND (reference sequence). CDR3 length: 13 residues. CDR3: CASRPSSYNEQFF. CDR3 nucleotides: TGTGCCAGTAGACCCAGCTCCTACAATGAGCAGTTCTTC.

The V call is TRBV6-2 or TRBV6-3, the J call TRBJ2-7; TRBD1 matches 7 bases. With 5 bases clipped from V and 6 bases from J, the junction kept 4 bases outside the gene matches. This CDR3 has 12 amino acids. CDR1 MNHEY and CDR2 SVGEGT come from the germline V gene. CDR3 in amino acids: CASSPNRGEQYV. The DNA for the CDR3 is TGTGCCAGCAGTCCGAACAGGGGCGAGCAGTACGTC.

This clonotype was seen a few times. V usage is TRBV5-5 and J usage is TRBJ2-3; 8 positions agree with TRBD2. The CDR3 length is 18 residues. J was trimmed by 8 bases and V by 1 base; bases with no gene match: 18. The germline V gene encodes CDR1 SGHKS and CDR2 YYEKEE (reference sequence). CDR3 coding DNA: TGTGCCAGCAGCTTGCAGGCAACCCGACTAGCGTCCTCGGGTACGCAGTATTTT. The encoded protein is CASSLQATRLASSGTQYF.

The V gene is TRBV6-2 or TRBV6-3, the J gene TRBJ2-2, with a weak D call TRBD2 (6 bases). The CDR3 extends over 13 amino acids. The V and J ends lost 5 bases and 6 bases respectively, with 10 bases between them. Germline V gives CDR1 MNHEY, CDR2 SVGEGT. The CDR3 sequence is CASSVGEAGELFF. The CDR3 region has the DNA TGTGCCAGCAGTGTAGGGGAGGCCGGGGAGCTGTTTTTT.